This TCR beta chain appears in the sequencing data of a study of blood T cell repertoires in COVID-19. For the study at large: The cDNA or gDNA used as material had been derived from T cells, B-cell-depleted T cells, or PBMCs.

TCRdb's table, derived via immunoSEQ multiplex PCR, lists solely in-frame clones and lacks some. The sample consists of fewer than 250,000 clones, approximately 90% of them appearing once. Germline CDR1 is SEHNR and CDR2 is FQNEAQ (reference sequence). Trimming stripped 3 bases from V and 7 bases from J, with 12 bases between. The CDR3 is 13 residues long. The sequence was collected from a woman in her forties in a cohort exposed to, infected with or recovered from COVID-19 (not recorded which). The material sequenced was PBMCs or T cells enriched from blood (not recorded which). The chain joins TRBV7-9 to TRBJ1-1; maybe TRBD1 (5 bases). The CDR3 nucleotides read TGTGCCAGCAGCTTGGGCAGGGAAGTTGAAGCTTTCTTT. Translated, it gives CASSLGREVEAFF.